The 20 T cell receptor beta chains reported below all come from one sample, sequenced in a study of T cell responses to AZD1222 COVID-19 vaccine. Repertoires were generated with immunoSEQ multiplex PCR, while TCRdb's copy carries only in-frame clones and drops some. The sample contains 90,000 to 100,000 clones, 88% of which appear only once. Source: peripheral blood, taken 28 days after the second AZD1222 dose. Source of these receptors: an adult who received the AZD1222 COVID-19 vaccine.

The CDR3 nucleotides read TGTGCCAGCAGCTTAGAGGGGACAGGGGGGGCCAATCAGCCCCAGCATTTT. It is translated as CASSLEGTGGANQPQHF. The V and J genes are TRBV7-9 and TRBJ1-5, with TRBD1 matching 11 bases. This CDR3 has 17 residues. The V gene's germline CDR1 is SEHNR and CDR2 FQNEAQ (reference sequence). Trimming at V came to 1 base and at J to 3 bases, leaving 5 bases not matched to a gene.

V and J are TRBV5-1 and TRBJ1-2, with 7 positions matching TRBD1. The junction had 2 bases not matched to a gene; V was cut back by 4 bases and J by 2 bases. CDR3 length: 13 residues. From germline, CDR1 is SGHRS and CDR2 YFSETQ. The CDR3 DNA reads as TGCGCCAGCAGCCAGGACAGGAACTATGGCTACACCTTC. Protein product: CASSQDRNYGYTF.

This clone occurred once. This rearrangement joins TRBV2 to TRBJ1-5, with no clear D. The CDR3 spans 13 residues. Germline V lookup: CDR1 SNHLY, CDR2 FYNNEI. The V end was cut by 10 bases, the J end by 3 bases, with 13 bases between. DNA for the CDR3: TGTGCCATCCAGACTTTGGTCAATCAGCCCCAGCATTTT. Translation gives CAIQTLVNQPQHF.

The J gene is TRBJ2-2, the V gene TRBV7-2, with 10 bases that match TRBD2. Losses at the gene ends were 1 base for V and 4 bases for J; bases not matched to a gene: 0. In germline, CDR1 is SGHTA, CDR2 FQGNSA. The CDR3 sequence is 15 residues long. This CDR3 is CASSLGLAGTGELFF. The CDR3 region has the DNA TGTGCCAGCAGCTTAGGACTAGCGGGCACCGGGGAGCTGTTTTTT.

The chain combines TRBV11-2 with TRBJ1-1; possibly TRBD1 for D (5 bases). The ends were cut back, 1 base at V and 7 bases at J, with 7 bases in the middle. This CDR3 comprises 12 residues. Germline lookup yields CDR1 SGHAT and CDR2 FQNNGV. The CDR3 is CASSLVGHEAFF. CDR3 sequence (DNA): TGTGCCAGCAGCTTAGTCGGACATGAAGCTTTCTTT.

V is TRBV6-5 and J is TRBJ2-7; 7 nucleotides agree with TRBD2. V was clipped by 5 bases and J by 0 bases; unmatched bases: 1. Per germline, CDR1 MNHEY and CDR2 SVGAGI. The CDR3 runs 13 residues. The CDR3 coding sequence is TGTGCCAGCAGTCGACTAGCCTCCTACGAGCAGTACTTC. The encoded protein is CASSRLASYEQYF.

The chain couples TRBV6-5 to TRBJ1-6; D is possibly TRBD1 (5 bases). The V gene's germline CDR1 is MNHEY and CDR2 SVGAGI. V gave up 7 bases and J gave up 9 bases, with 16 bases separating them. The CDR3 has 14 residues. The CDR3 loop is CASIQGALGSPLHF. The CDR3, as DNA: TGTGCCAGCATCCAGGGCGCGTTAGGTTCACCCCTCCACTTT.

This chain uses TRBV7-9 with TRBJ1-5; D gene unclear. V was trimmed by 3 bases and J by 9 bases, leaving 12 bases between them. CDR1 SEHNR and CDR2 FQNEAQ come from the germline V gene (reference sequence). This CDR3 has 13 residues. The DNA of the CDR3 is TGTGCCAGCAGCTTGGGAGAACTACGGCCCCAGCATTTT. Its protein product is CASSLGELRPQHF.

The table lists this clone with a count of one. The chain recombines TRBV10-1 with TRBJ2-3, with unresolved D. From germline, CDR1 is WNHNN and CDR2 SYGVQD (reference sequence). V was cut by 6 bases and J by 2 bases, with 6 bases left in between. CDR3 length: 12 amino acids. CDR3 DNA sequence: TGCGCCAGCAGCCCAAACACAGATACGCAGTATTTT. Its translation is CASSPNTDTQYF.

V usage is TRBV28 and J usage is TRBJ2-7; D unclear. The CDR3 runs to 14 residues. Germline V gene lookup returns CDR1 MDHEN and CDR2 SYDVKM. V lost 6 bases, J lost 3 bases, and 15 bases lay in between. The CDR3 region is CASSLGPPRYEQYF. The CDR3 DNA reads as TGTGCCAGCAGCCTCGGACCCCCGCGCTACGAGCAGTACTTC. Full variable domain (remainder filled in from reference TRBV28 and TRBJ2-7): DVKVTQSSRYLVKRTGEKVFLECVQDMDHENMFWYRQDPGLGLRLIYFSYDVKMKEKGDIPEGYSVSREKKERFSLILESASTNQTSMYLCASSLGPPRYEQYFGPGTRLTVT.

The chain links TRBV11-2 to TRBJ2-6; D not certain. From germline, CDR1 is SGHAT and CDR2 FQNNGV. Trimming removed 2 bases at V and 2 bases at J, with 10 bases between. The CDR3 consists of 16 residues. CDR3 region: CASSLNTVPGANVLTF. Here the CDR3 DNA reads TGTGCCAGCAGCTTAAATACAGTCCCTGGGGCCAACGTCCTGACTTTC.

The chain employs TRBV28 and TRBJ2-1; a possible D gene is TRBD2 (7 bases). The CDR3 contains 13 residues. Trimming left V 8 bases short and J 7 bases short, with 15 bases between. Germline V gives CDR1 MDHEN, CDR2 SYDVKM. As DNA, the CDR3 is TGTGCCAGCGAGGGGGGGACGAGGAATGAGCAGTTCTTC. This codes for CASEGGTRNEQFF.

This clone came up once. The chain couples TRBV5-1 to TRBJ2-7; D might be TRBD2 (5 bases). CDR3 length: 14 residues. Germline V CDR1 and CDR2: SGHRS, YFSETQ. Trimming took 4 bases from V and 3 from J, leaving 14 bases between them. CDR3 amino acids: CASSNPRGSYEQYF. In DNA form, the CDR3 reads TGCGCCAGCAGCAACCCCCGTGGGAGCTACGAGCAGTACTTC. The complete variable domain, with remaining parts taken from reference TRBV5-1 and TRBJ2-7, reads KAGVTQTPRYLIKTRGQQVTLSCSPISGHRSVSWYQQTPGQGLQFLFEYFSETQRNKGNFPGRFSGRQFSNSRSEMNVSTLELGDSALYLCASSNPRGSYEQYFGPGTRLTVT.

The chain couples TRBV18 to TRBJ1-5; D gene ambiguous. With 4 bases removed from V and 3 bases from J, the gap between germline ends came to 19 bases. The germline CDR1 and CDR2 sequences are KGHSH and LQKENI. The CDR3 is 17 amino acids. The CDR3 sequence: CASSQGSPLLSNQPQHF. The CDR3 bases are TGTGCCAGCTCACAGGGATCCCCTCTTCTATCCAATCAGCCCCAGCATTTT.

CDR3 in DNA: TGTGCCAGCAGCCCTTCACGACTAGCGGGTGGTCCCGAGCAGTTCTTC. This gives the protein CASSPSRLAGGPEQFF. This chain connects TRBV5-5 to TRBJ2-1; the match to TRBD2 covers 10 bases. In germline, CDR1 is SGHKS, CDR2 YYEKEE (reference sequence). The V segment lost 4 bases and the J segment 10 bases; nucleotides outside the gene matches: 14. The CDR3 runs to 16 residues.

The chain uses TRBV30 and TRBJ1-5; 7 nucleotides match TRBD1. The CDR3 sequence is 14 residues long. V was pared by 1 base and J by 4 bases, with 4 bases of the junction left unmatched. The V gene's germline CDR1 is GTSNPN and CDR2 SVGIG (reference sequence). CDR3 nucleotide sequence: TGTGCCTGGAGTGCCCTGACAGGGAATCAGCCCCAGCATTTT. This codes for CAWSALTGNQPQHF. Full variable domain (missing parts from reference TRBV30 and TRBJ1-5): SQTIHQWPATLVQPVGSPLSLECTVEGTSNPNLYWYRQAAGRGLQLLFYSVGIGQISSEVPQNLSASRPQDRQFILSSKKLLLSDSGFYLCAWSALTGNQPQHFGDGTRLSIL.

The chain combines TRBV7-6 with TRBJ2-5, with D unresolved. The CDR3 totals 13 residues. V gave up 3 bases and J gave up 1 base, with 6 bases separating them. Germline V gene lookup returns CDR1 SGHVS and CDR2 FNYEAQ. DNA of the CDR3: TGTGCCAGCAGCTTCCGTGTCCAAGAGACCCAGTACTTC. Encoded protein: CASSFRVQETQYF. Combining the CDR3 with reference TRBV7-6 and TRBJ2-5 gives the whole variable domain GAGVSQSPRYKVTKRGQDVALRCDPISGHVSLYWYRQALGQGPEFLTYFNYEAQQDKSGLPNDRFSAERPEGSISTLTIQRTEQRDSAMYRCASSFRVQETQYFGPGTRLLVL.

The chain combines TRBV6-5 with TRBJ1-5; D might be TRBD1 (5 bases). Trimming removed 7 bases from V and 6 bases from J, with 19 bases in between. Germline V gene sequence: CDR1 MNHEY, CDR2 SVGAGI. There are 15 residues in the CDR3. The CDR3 sequence is CASMWGNPGGQPQHF. The CDR3 nucleotides are TGTGCCAGCATGTGGGGAAACCCCGGGGGTCAGCCCCAGCATTTT.

This clone is a singleton in its sample. The gene calls are TRBV28 and TRBJ1-5, with no clear D. This CDR3 spans 14 amino acids. Trimming removed 2 bases from V and 6 bases from J, with 11 bases in between. Germline V CDR1 and CDR2: MDHEN, SYDVKM. The CDR3 DNA sequence: TGTGCCAGCAGTTTAAATTCGGGAAGTCAGCCCCAGCATTTT. Translation: CASSLNSGSQPQHF.

The chain combines TRBV3-1 (or the pseudogene TRBV3-2) with TRBJ2-7; tentatively, D is TRBD2 (6 bases). This CDR3 has 15 amino acids. CDR1 and CDR2 (germline): LGHDT, YNNKEL (reference sequence). V lost 1 base, J lost 0 bases, and 10 bases lay in between. The CDR3: CASSQATGVSYEQYF. CDR3 in DNA: TGTGCCAGCAGCCAAGCGACGGGAGTCTCCTACGAGCAGTACTTC.